The 18 T cell receptor beta chains given below trace back to one sample, sequenced in a study of CD8+ T cells in alopecia areata. Following extraction, RNA underwent reverse transcription to cDNA, which served as the sequencing template. Assay: immunoSEQ multiplex PCR; the TCRdb copy retains only in-frame clones and omits some. The repertoire holds roughly 200,000 clones, with about 55% as singletons. Treatment specified: oral pan-JAK inhibitor, 5-10 mg twice daily. The sequences come from CD8+ T cells sorted from blood, collected at week 24, from a patient treated with tofacitinib. Every receptor here comes from a human donor with alopecia areata.

This chain joins TRBV4-3 and TRBJ2-7, with D maybe TRBD1 (6 bases). The CDR3 extends over 17 amino acids. From germline, CDR1 is LGHNA and CDR2 YSLEER. Deletions cut 0 bases from V and 2 bases from J, with 17 bases between. Here the CDR3 DNA reads TGCGCCAGCAGCCAAGAGCCCGTGGACAGTGAGACCTACGAGCAGTACTTC. This encodes CASSQEPVDSETYEQYF.

The chain carries TRBV30 and TRBJ1-2; D is unresolved. This CDR3 region has 12 residues. Deletions cut 5 bases from V and 6 bases from J, with 13 bases between. From germline, CDR1 is GTSNPN and CDR2 SVGIG (reference sequence). CDR3 in DNA: TGTGCCTGGGTGGGCGGCAGCAATGGCTACACCTTC. Amino acids: CAWVGGSNGYTF.

The chain has TRBV6-5 and TRBJ2-5, with D possibly being TRBD1 (5 bases). The J call may be in error: the DNA end matches TRBJ2-7 better. The CDR3 is made up of 13 amino acids. In germline, CDR1 is MNHEY, CDR2 SVGAGI. CDR3 DNA sequence: TGTGCCAGCAGTTACTCTGGCAGGGACGAGCAGTACTTC. Encoded protein: CASSYSGRDEQYF.

J is TRBJ1-1 and V is TRBV19, with D tentatively TRBD1 (6 bases). V dropped 2 bases and J dropped 1 base, with 14 bases sitting between them. Germline-derived CDR1 and CDR2 are LNHDA and SQIVND (reference sequence). This CDR3 has 16 amino acids. CDR3: CASSISGETPNTEAFF. CDR3 nucleotide sequence: TGTGCCAGTAGTATATCAGGGGAGACACCGAACACTGAAGCTTTCTTT.

The V call is TRBV25-1, the J call TRBJ1-6, with 7 bases lining up with TRBD1. In germline, CDR1 is MGHDK, CDR2 SYGVNS. The length of the CDR3 is 14 residues. Unmatched junction bases numbered 7, after V lost 9 bases and J lost 5 bases. DNA for the CDR3: TGTGCCAGTCAACAGGGGTTGGATAATTCACCCCTCCACTTT. Protein product: CASQQGLDNSPLHF.

The chain links TRBV14 to TRBJ2-7; 7 bases line up with TRBD1. From germline, CDR1 is SGHDN and CDR2 FVKESK. J was trimmed by 0 bases and V by 0 bases; bases with no gene match: 2. The CDR3 runs to 15 residues. CDR3 sequence: CASSQETGSSYEQYF. CDR3 DNA sequence: TGTGCCAGCAGCCAAGAGACAGGGAGCTCCTACGAGCAGTACTTC.

This sequence joins TRBV28 and TRBJ2-3; D perhaps matches TRBD2 (6 bases). The CDR3 spans 16 residues. Trimming removed 5 bases from V and 2 bases from J, with 17 bases in between. Germline V gives CDR1 MDHEN, CDR2 SYDVKM. CDR3 bases: TGTGCCAGCAGTCGAACGGGTTCGGGGGTCACAGATACGCAGTATTTT. Encoded protein: CASSRTGSGVTDTQYF.

The V call is TRBV7-2, the J call TRBJ1-1, with a weak D call TRBD1 (5 bases). The CDR3 is 14 residues long. CDR1 is SGHTA and CDR2 is FQGNSA in the germline V gene. V shed 4 bases and J shed 7 bases, with 16 bases lying between them. For the CDR3, the DNA is TGTGCCAGCAGCTCCCGACGACAGAGTGTTGAAGCTTTCTTT. This translates into CASSSRRQSVEAFF.

In regard to this clone: Other nucleotide sequences in the sample specify the same CDR3. This sequence joins TRBV7-9 and TRBJ1-2, with unresolved D. This CDR3 has 12 amino acids. The V end lost 0 bases, the J end lost 6 bases, and 5 bases lay between the germline ends. In germline, CDR1 is SEHNR, CDR2 FQNEAQ (reference sequence). This CDR3 is CASSLAGNGYTF. CDR3 nucleotides: TGTGCCAGCAGCTTAGCAGGGAATGGCTACACCTTC.

The CDR3 nucleotides are TGTGCCAGCAGCGTAGGGGCTAGCGGAGGCACAGATACGCAGTATTTT. Translated: CASSVGASGGTDTQYF. This chain uses TRBV9 with TRBJ2-3; 7 nucleotides match TRBD2. The CDR3 is 16 amino acids. The junction had 5 bases not matched to a gene; V was cut back by 0 bases and J by 1 base. From germline, CDR1 is SGDLS and CDR2 YYNGEE.

The gene calls are TRBV30 and TRBJ1-5; no definite D call. V was shortened by 0 bases and J by 1 base, with 10 bases between the two germline ends. The germline CDR1 and CDR2 sequences are GTSNPN and SVGIG (reference sequence). There are 15 residues in the CDR3. The CDR3 nucleotides are TGTGCCTGGAGTGTTATTGACGGGAGCAATCAGCCCCAGCATTTT. It yields the protein CAWSVIDGSNQPQHF.

The rearrangement joins TRBV27 to TRBJ1-1; D unclear. This CDR3 is built from 17 residues. The ends were cut back, 2 bases at V and 2 bases at J, with 18 bases in the middle. Germline V gene sequence: CDR1 MNHEY, CDR2 SMNVEV (reference sequence). In DNA form, the CDR3 reads TGTGCCAGCAGTTTAATTGGTGCGGCGGGAATTAACACTGAAGCTTTCTTT. This sequence encodes CASSLIGAAGINTEAFF.

The J gene is TRBJ2-5, the V gene TRBV7-9; 7 bases map to TRBD2. J was trimmed by 5 bases and V by 2 bases; bases with no gene match: 5. The V gene's germline CDR1 is SEHNR and CDR2 FQNEAQ (reference sequence). The CDR3 contains 14 residues. CDR3 region: CASSLIQGGETQYF. CDR3 coding DNA: TGTGCCAGCAGCTTAATTCAGGGAGGGGAGACCCAGTACTTC.

The rearrangement uses TRBV6-6 and TRBJ2-1; maybe TRBD2 (7 bases). Germline V gives CDR1 MNHNY, CDR2 SVGAGI (reference sequence). The V end was cut by 5 bases, the J end by 4 bases, with 15 bases between. CDR3 length: 15 residues. Here the CDR3 reads CASSPGGGGYNEQFF. Here the CDR3 DNA reads TGTGCCAGCAGTCCCGGGGGCGGGGGTTACAATGAGCAGTTCTTC.

The J gene is TRBJ1-2, the V gene TRBV28, with D perhaps TRBD1 (5 bases). Trimming pared 2 bases from V and 6 bases from J, leaving 16 bases between. Per the germline V gene, CDR1 is MDHEN and CDR2 is SYDVKM. The CDR3 extends over 15 amino acids. The chain's CDR3 is CASSLRRGSWDGYTF. In nucleotides, the CDR3 is TGTGCCAGCAGTTTAAGGAGGGGTTCCTGGGATGGCTACACCTTC.

V usage is TRBV5-1 and J usage is TRBJ2-7; D might be TRBD2 (5 bases). The CDR3 consists of 15 residues. Germline V gives CDR1 SGHRS, CDR2 YFSETQ. V lost 2 bases and J 4 bases, leaving 16 bases between the germline ends. The CDR3 protein is CASSLGASGVYEQYF. The CDR3 bases are TGCGCCAGCAGCTTAGGAGCGTCCGGGGTTTACGAGCAGTACTTC.

This clone was observed a handful of times. V usage is TRBV11-2 and J usage is TRBJ2-2, with a weak D call TRBD2 (6 bases). The ends were cut back, 3 bases at V and 7 bases at J, with 15 bases in the middle. This CDR3 region has 15 residues. Germline-derived CDR1 and CDR2 are SGHAT and FQNNGV. The chain's CDR3 is CASSFPGTAYGELFF. The CDR3 nucleotides read TGTGCCAGCAGCTTCCCCGGGACTGCATACGGGGAGCTGTTTTTT. Looking up the rest from reference TRBV11-2 and TRBJ2-2 gives the full variable domain: EAGVAQSPRYKIIEKRQSVAFWCNPISGHATLYWYQQILGQGPKLLIQFQNNGVVDDSQLPKDRFSAERLKGVDSTLKIQPAKLEDSAVYLCASSFPGTAYGELFFGEGSRLTVL.

A word on this clone: Other nucleotide sequences in the sample specify the same CDR3. The chain links TRBV25-1 to TRBJ1-1; D perhaps matches TRBD1 (5 bases). Trimming stripped 6 bases from V and 1 base from J, with 6 bases between. CDR1 and CDR2 from the germline V gene are MGHDK and SYGVNS. This CDR3 spans 12 amino acids. CDR3 in DNA: TGTGCCAGCAGCGACAGGAACACTGAAGCTTTCTTT. It is translated as CASSDRNTEAFF.